This T cell receptor (beta chain) was identified during a study of identifying expanded T cells in peripheral blood (dated by TCRdb to the late 2010s). For the study in its entirety: Separate aliquots of the same genomic DNA pool were sequenced to produce technical replicates, and four replicates were compared in pairs.

Between the V and J ends, shortened by 4 bases and 0 bases respectively, the junction contains 10 bases. There are 15 amino acids in the CDR3, from cysteine to phenylalanine inclusive. Only CDR3 DNA remains: 45 bases, in frame from the first base. CDR1 SGHDT and CDR2 YYEEEE are derived from the germline V gene. The immunoSEQ Assay, which relies on bias-controlled multiplex PCR amplification of genomic DNA, was used to profile TCRbeta CDR3 regions. In the authors' own workflow: To quantify the absolute abundance of each unique TCRbeta CDR3 region, the sequences were collapsed and filtered. Differential abundance was assessed using a binomial (Fisher-equivalent) model and a beta-binomial model in which time-dependent variance fitted from healthy donors was added. Any clone with fewer than 5 combined templates was excluded, and a clone was called differentially abundant if its Benjamini-Hochberg FDR was below 0.01. The form v = (b*log(k)+a)^2 was used to model beta-binomial variance as a function of total template count across the two samples. What TCRdb holds here is the immuneACCESS table cut down to in-frame rearrangements. Part of the clones is not present; checked against another copy, under half of the missing clones reflect an unresolved V gene, and the others are unexplained. The D gene and trimming were derived from the DNA, and the V and J assignments and clone size from that table. In this sample the table shows tens of thousands of clones, less than 85% of which occur a single time. Around 15% of the sample is held by the ten biggest clonotypes.

This clone was seen once. There is no known antigen for this receptor. No base quality information exists; no much larger clone differs at one position. No immune events, such as infections, were documented for the healthy donors during the collection period. To calibrate time-dependent variance in a beta-binomial model of T-cell clone differential abundance, blood repertoires from healthy donors were used as a training cohort. The training cohort comprised about ten healthy donors, 3 female and 7 male. The donors were between about 25 and 65 years old, with an average age of approximately 47 years. Whole blood from each healthy donor was obtained from a commercial supplier and was collected at three time points two to three weeks apart. For immunosequencing, genomic DNA was extracted from unsorted whole blood. Broad study findings and their caveats: Variance in clone template counts between roughly 2-week samples significantly increased with total template count across all healthy donors. Around 1.3 differentially abundant clones were flagged by the binomial model between technical replicates, whereas about 16 and 20 were flagged over two weeks and four weeks, respectively. It was expected by the authors that biological variance in healthy repertoires might increase further over much longer intervals, such as months to years. The beta-binomial model significantly reduced the number of clones called differentially abundant and the false-positive rate across all healthy-donor time intervals.

The receptor chain draws on TRBV5-6 and TRBJ1-4, with an unclear D gene assignment. This TCR was sampled from a person aged 18 to 70 in good health. Sample: blood. The DNA sequence is TGTGCCAGCAGCCGACCGGGGACAACTAATGAAAAACTGTTTTTT. It codes for CASSRPGTTNEKLFF.